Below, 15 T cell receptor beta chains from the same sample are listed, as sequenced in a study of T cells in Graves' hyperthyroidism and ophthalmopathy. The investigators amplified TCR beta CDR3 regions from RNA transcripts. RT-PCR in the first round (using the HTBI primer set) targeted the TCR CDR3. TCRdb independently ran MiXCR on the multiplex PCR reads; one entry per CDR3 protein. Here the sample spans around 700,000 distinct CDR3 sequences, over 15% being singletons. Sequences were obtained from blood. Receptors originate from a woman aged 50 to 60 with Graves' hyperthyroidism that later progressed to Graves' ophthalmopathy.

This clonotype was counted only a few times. CDR3 amino acids: CASSPGVSVWGTDTQYF. CDR3 in DNA: TGTGCCAGCAGCCCAGGGGTTTCTGTTTGGGGCACAGATACGCAGTATTTT. The V gene is TRBV7-6, the J gene TRBJ2-3; tentatively, D is TRBD1 (6 bases). Trimming left V 5 bases short and J 1 base short, with 19 bases between. The CDR3 covers 17 residues. Germline assignment: CDR1 SGHVS and CDR2 FNYEAQ. The entire variable domain, with the rest obtained from reference TRBV7-6 and TRBJ2-3, is as follows: GAGVSQSPRYKVTKRGQDVALRCDPISGHVSLYWYRQALGQGPEFLTYFNYEAQQDKSGLPNDRFSAERPEGSISTLTIQRTEQRDSAMYRCASSPGVSVWGTDTQYFGPGTRLTVL.

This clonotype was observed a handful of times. CDR3 sequence (DNA): TGTGCCAGCAGCGACCGACTAGGGGGGTACAATGAGCAGTTCTTC. Amino acids: CASSDRLGGYNEQFF. The rearrangement links TRBV9 to TRBJ2-1, with D perhaps assigned TRBD1 or TRBD2 (6 bases each). CDR1 and CDR2 from the germline V gene are SGDLS and YYNGEE. Deletions cut 3 bases from V and 4 bases from J, with 14 bases between. The CDR3 sequence is 15 residues long.

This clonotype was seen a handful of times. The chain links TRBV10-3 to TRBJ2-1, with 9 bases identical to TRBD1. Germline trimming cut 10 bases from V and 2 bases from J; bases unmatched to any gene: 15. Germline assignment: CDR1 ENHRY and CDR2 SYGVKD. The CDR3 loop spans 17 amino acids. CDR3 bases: TGTGCCACAATTAACCCGACAGGGGGGGCTACCTACAATGAGCAGTTCTTC. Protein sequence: CATINPTGGATYNEQFF.

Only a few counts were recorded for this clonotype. The CDR3 region is CSASPGEYYGYTF. CDR3 nucleotide sequence: TGCAGTGCTAGTCCAGGGGAGTACTATGGCTACACCTTC. V usage is TRBV20-1 and J usage is TRBJ1-2; a possible D gene is TRBD1 (6 bases). This CDR3 region has 13 residues. Germline-derived CDR1 and CDR2 are DFQATT and SNEGSKA (reference sequence). The germline V and J ends were trimmed by 3 bases and 3 bases, with 11 bases remaining between them.

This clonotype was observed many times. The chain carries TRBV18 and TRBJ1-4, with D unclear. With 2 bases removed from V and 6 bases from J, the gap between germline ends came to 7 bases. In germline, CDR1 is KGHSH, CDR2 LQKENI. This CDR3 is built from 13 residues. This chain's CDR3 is CASSPGLDEKLFF. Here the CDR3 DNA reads TGTGCCAGCTCACCAGGGTTGGATGAAAAACTGTTTTTT.

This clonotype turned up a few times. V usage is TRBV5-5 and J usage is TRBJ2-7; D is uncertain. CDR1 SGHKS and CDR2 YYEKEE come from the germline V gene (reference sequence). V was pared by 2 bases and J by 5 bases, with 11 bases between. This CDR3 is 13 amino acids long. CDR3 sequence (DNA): TGTGCCAGCAGCTTAAATTCTCTCGACGAGCAGTACTTC. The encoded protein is CASSLNSLDEQYF.

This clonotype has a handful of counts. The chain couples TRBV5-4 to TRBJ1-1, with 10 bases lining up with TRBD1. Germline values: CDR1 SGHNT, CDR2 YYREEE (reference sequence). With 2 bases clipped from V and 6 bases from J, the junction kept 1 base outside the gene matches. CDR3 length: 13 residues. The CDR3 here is CASSFGQGAEAFF. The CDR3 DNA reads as TGTGCCAGCAGCTTCGGACAGGGGGCTGAAGCTTTCTTT.

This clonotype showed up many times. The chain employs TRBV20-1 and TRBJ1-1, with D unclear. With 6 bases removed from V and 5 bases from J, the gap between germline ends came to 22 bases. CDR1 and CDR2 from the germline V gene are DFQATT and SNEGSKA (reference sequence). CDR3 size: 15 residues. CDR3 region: CSAWLGPVSETEAFF. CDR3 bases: TGCAGTGCATGGCTTGGGCCGGTATCGGAAACTGAAGCTTTCTTT.

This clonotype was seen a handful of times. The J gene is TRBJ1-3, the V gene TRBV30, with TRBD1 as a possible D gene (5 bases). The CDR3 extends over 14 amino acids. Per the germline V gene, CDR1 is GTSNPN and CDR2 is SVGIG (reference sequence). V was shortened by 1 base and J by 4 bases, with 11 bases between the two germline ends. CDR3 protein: CAWSAGGGGNTIYF. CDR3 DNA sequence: TGTGCCTGGAGTGCCGGGGGTGGCGGAAACACCATATATTTT.

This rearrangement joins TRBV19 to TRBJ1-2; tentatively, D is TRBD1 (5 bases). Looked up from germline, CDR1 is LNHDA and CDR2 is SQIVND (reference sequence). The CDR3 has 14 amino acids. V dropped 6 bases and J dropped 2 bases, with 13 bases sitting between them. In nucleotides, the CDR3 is TGTGCCAGTAGGGAGGACAAGCGGAACTATGGCTACACCTTC. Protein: CASREDKRNYGYTF.

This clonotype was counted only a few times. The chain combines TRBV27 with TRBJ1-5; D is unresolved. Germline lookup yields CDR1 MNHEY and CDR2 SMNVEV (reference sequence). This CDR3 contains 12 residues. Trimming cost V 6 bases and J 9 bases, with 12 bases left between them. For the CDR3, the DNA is TGTGCCAGCAGCCGACGTGTGGGGCCCCAGCATTTT. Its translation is CASSRRVGPQHF.

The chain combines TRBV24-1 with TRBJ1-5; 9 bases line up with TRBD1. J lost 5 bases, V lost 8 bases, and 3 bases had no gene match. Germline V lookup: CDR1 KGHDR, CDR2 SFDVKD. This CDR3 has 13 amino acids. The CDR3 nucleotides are TGTGCCACCACCGACAGGGGGGATCAGCCCCAGCATTTT. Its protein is CATTDRGDQPQHF.

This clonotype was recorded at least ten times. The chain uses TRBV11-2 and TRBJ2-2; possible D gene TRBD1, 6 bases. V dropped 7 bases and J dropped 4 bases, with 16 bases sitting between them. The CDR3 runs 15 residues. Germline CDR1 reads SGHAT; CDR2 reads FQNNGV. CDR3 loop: CASNPREGGTGELFF. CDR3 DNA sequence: TGTGCCAGCAACCCCCGGGAAGGGGGCACCGGGGAGCTGTTTTTT.

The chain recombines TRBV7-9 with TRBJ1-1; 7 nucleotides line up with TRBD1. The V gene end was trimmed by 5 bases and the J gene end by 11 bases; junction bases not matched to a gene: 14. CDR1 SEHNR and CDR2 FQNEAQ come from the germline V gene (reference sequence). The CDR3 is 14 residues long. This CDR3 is CASSGLGGAKSAFF. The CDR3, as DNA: TGTGCCAGCAGCGGACTAGGGGGCGCGAAGTCCGCTTTCTTT.

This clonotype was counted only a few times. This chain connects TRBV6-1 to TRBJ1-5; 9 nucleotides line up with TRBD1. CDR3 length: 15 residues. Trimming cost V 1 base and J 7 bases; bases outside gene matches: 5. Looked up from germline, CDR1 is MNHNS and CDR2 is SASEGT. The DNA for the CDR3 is TGTGCCAGCAGTGAAGTCTGGACAGGGGTCCAGCCCCAGCATTTT. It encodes CASSEVWTGVQPQHF.